This entry lists 17 T cell receptor beta chains sequenced from one sample in a study of human thymus T cells. Libraries were prepared by immunoSEQ multiplex PCR; TCRdb keeps only in-frame clonotypes and omits some of them. The data contain 120,000 or so clones, 90% to 95% of them seen just once; the ten biggest clones take up approximately 0.022%. Thymic resections from corrective heart surgery supplied the tissue. The material sequenced was thymus tissue. These receptors all stem from a boy less than two years old with a congenital heart defect but otherwise immunologically healthy.

This clone has just a few counts. V usage is TRBV15 and J usage is TRBJ1-2; D gene unclear. V was pared by 1 base and J by 8 bases, with 14 bases between. Germline V gene lookup returns CDR1 LNHNV and CDR2 YYDKDF (reference sequence). The CDR3 consists of 14 residues. This CDR3 is CATSRVQSREGYTF. CDR3 coding DNA: TGTGCCACCAGCAGAGTTCAGTCCAGAGAGGGCTACACCTTC. Full variable domain (rest looked up from reference TRBV15 and TRBJ1-2): DAMVIQNPRYQVTQFGKPVTLSCSQTLNHNVMYWYQQKSSQAPKLLFHYYDKDFNNEADTPDNFQSRRPNTSFCFLDIRSPGLGDTAMYLCATSRVQSREGYTFGSGTRLTVV.

V and J are TRBV7-2 and TRBJ2-7, with D unresolved. V was shortened by 0 bases and J by 2 bases, with 8 bases between the two germline ends. CDR3 length: 14 residues. Germline V gives CDR1 SGHTA, CDR2 FQGNSA. The CDR3 loop reads CASSLAHRPYEQYF. The CDR3 DNA reads as TGTGCCAGCAGCTTAGCTCACCGACCCTACGAGCAGTACTTC. Full variable domain (missing parts from reference TRBV7-2 and TRBJ2-7): GAGVSQSPSNKVTEKGKDVELRCDPISGHTALYWYRQSLGQGLEFLIYFQGNSAPDKSGLPSDRFSAERTGGSVSTLTIQRTQQEDSAVYLCASSLAHRPYEQYFGPGTRLTVT.

This clone was detected once. The rearrangement joins TRBV6-7 to TRBJ1-4; D remains ambiguous. TRBV6-7 is placed among ORFs of uncertain function. V dropped 2 bases and J dropped 8 bases, with 9 bases sitting between them. CDR3 size: 13 residues. The CDR3 reads CASSYPAVEKLFF. Written as DNA, the CDR3 is TGTGCCAGCAGTTACCCTGCCGTGGAAAAACTGTTTTTT.

The chain joins TRBV28 to TRBJ2-1, with 7 bases fitting TRBD1. V lost 5 bases to trimming and J lost 5 bases; unmatched junction nucleotides: 9. The CDR3 has 15 residues. Looked up from germline, CDR1 is MDHEN and CDR2 is SYDVKM. Written as DNA, the CDR3 is TGTGCCAGCAGTGCTGACAGGGTAATTAACAATGAGCAGTTCTTC. Translation gives CASSADRVINNEQFF. Together with reference TRBV28 and TRBJ2-1, the CDR3 gives the full variable domain: DVKVTQSSRYLVKRTGEKVFLECVQDMDHENMFWYRQDPGLGLRLIYFSYDVKMKEKGDIPEGYSVSREKKERFSLILESASTNQTSMYLCASSADRVINNEQFFGPGTRLTVL.

The chain employs TRBV7-9 and TRBJ2-3, with TRBD2 identical over 14 bases. This CDR3 is built from 17 residues. Germline assignment: CDR1 SEHNR and CDR2 FQNEAQ (reference sequence). Germline trimming cut 5 bases from V and 6 bases from J; bases unmatched to any gene: 10. CDR3 sequence: CASSHHQTSGGADTQYF. CDR3 DNA: TGTGCCAGCAGCCACCACCAGACTAGCGGGGGGGCCGATACGCAGTATTTT.

The chain joins TRBV30 to TRBJ1-5; D gene uncertain. The CDR3 is 13 amino acids. Germline V gene sequence: CDR1 GTSNPN, CDR2 SVGIG (reference sequence). V lost 4 bases, J lost 2 bases, and 9 bases lay in between. The CDR3 region is CAWTVVGNQPQHF. In nucleotides, the CDR3 is TGTGCCTGGACCGTGGTCGGCAATCAGCCCCAGCATTTT.

This clone was seen just once. The rearrangement links TRBV28 to TRBJ1-2; possibly TRBD1 for D (6 bases). Germline CDR1 is MDHEN and CDR2 is SYDVKM. The CDR3 is 14 residues long. V dropped 7 bases and J dropped 1 base, with 13 bases sitting between them. The CDR3 is CASTPRGGNYGYTF. The CDR3 DNA sequence: TGTGCCAGCACCCCCCGAGGGGGTAACTATGGCTACACCTTC.

This chain's CDR3 is CASSEAPGPYNEKLFF. Here the CDR3 DNA reads TGTGCCAGCAGTGAAGCCCCGGGGCCTTATAATGAAAAACTGTTTTTT. This chain links TRBV6-1 with TRBJ1-4; TRBD1 might be the D (5 bases). V was cut by 0 bases and J by 4 bases, with 12 bases left in between. This CDR3 comprises 16 residues. Per the germline V gene, CDR1 is MNHNS and CDR2 is SASEGT.

V is TRBV29-1 and J is TRBJ2-2, with TRBD1 identical over 12 bases. This CDR3 spans 15 amino acids. Trimming took 3 bases from V and 7 from J; bases not matched to a gene: 6. The germline V gene encodes CDR1 SQVTM and CDR2 ANQGSEA. DNA for the CDR3: TGCAGCGTTGATGGGACAGGGGGCAGGGGCGGGGAGCTGTTTTTT. Translated: CSVDGTGGRGGELFF.

The chain has TRBV4-1 and TRBJ2-7; TRBD2 aligns across 10 bases. V lost 0 bases and J lost 7; bases outside the gene matches: 12. Germline CDR1 reads MGHRA; CDR2 reads YSYEKL. The CDR3 totals 17 residues. CDR3 sequence reads: CASSQDGQRGGLREQYF. CDR3 DNA: TGCGCCAGCAGCCAAGATGGCCAGCGGGGGGGCCTAAGGGAGCAGTACTTC.

The rearrangement joins TRBV9 to TRBJ1-6; D remains unclear. This CDR3 region has 14 residues. The germline V gene has CDR1 SGDLS and CDR2 YYNGEE. V was shortened by 2 bases and J by 4 bases, with 7 bases between the two germline ends. The DNA of the CDR3 is TGTGCCAGCAGCGTGGCACCTTATAATTCACCCCTCCACTTT. Translating it yields CASSVAPYNSPLHF.

The rearrangement links TRBV1 to TRBJ1-1; the listed D gene, TRBD1, was not tested against the DNA. TRBV1 is a known pseudogene. This CDR3 has 13 residues. The CDR3 bases are TGCACCAGCAACAGGGCCCCGAACACTGAAGCTTTCTTT. It specifies CTSNRAPNTEAFF.

This clone was seen just once. V usage is TRBV25-1 and J usage is TRBJ2-1; D is perhaps TRBD1 (5 bases). CDR1 and CDR2 from the germline V gene are MGHDK and SYGVNS. V gave up 1 base and J gave up 3 bases, with 7 bases separating them. The CDR3 sequence is 14 residues long. Here the CDR3 reads CASSELTGYNEQFF. The CDR3 nucleotides read TGTGCCAGCAGTGAATTAACAGGCTACAATGAGCAGTTCTTC.

V usage is TRBV19 and J usage is TRBJ1-5, with D hard to call. Trimming removed 7 bases from V and 2 bases from J, with 12 bases in between. Looked up from germline, CDR1 is LNHDA and CDR2 is SQIVND (reference sequence). The CDR3 has 14 amino acids. The CDR3 is CASNNKGGNQPQHF. CDR3 nucleotides: TGTGCCAGTAACAACAAAGGAGGCAATCAGCCCCAGCATTTT.

The V gene is TRBV6-6, the J gene TRBJ1-2; TRBD1 is a possible D gene (5 bases). The CDR3 covers 16 residues. The ends were cut back, 2 bases at V and 4 bases at J, with 17 bases in the middle. CDR1 MNHNY and CDR2 SVGAGI come from the germline V gene (reference sequence). DNA for the CDR3: TGTGCCAGCAGTTACGGGGGGAAGGTGGCTATCTATGGCTACACCTTC. Protein sequence: CASSYGGKVAIYGYTF.

The genes are TRBV6-5 and TRBJ1-1, with 7 bases aligning to TRBD1. This CDR3 region has 14 residues. V shed 2 bases, J shed 0 bases, and the junction held 0 bases outside the gene matches. The germline V gene has CDR1 MNHEY and CDR2 SVGAGI. CDR3: CASSYDRVNTEAFF. CDR3 bases: TGTGCCAGCAGTTACGACAGGGTGAACACTGAAGCTTTCTTT.

V and J are TRBV15 and TRBJ2-7; 15 bases line up with TRBD2. This CDR3 has 16 amino acids. V trimming: 4 bases; J trimming: 3 bases; junction bases outside the gene matches: 4. Germline-derived CDR1 and CDR2 are LNHNV and YYDKDF (reference sequence). DNA for the CDR3: TGTGCCACCAGCACTCCGGGACTAGCGGGGGGCTACGAGCAGTACTTC. It encodes CATSTPGLAGGYEQYF.